This is a list of T cell receptor beta chains from one sample in a study of blood T cell repertoires in COVID-19. TCRdb's table, derived via immunoSEQ multiplex PCR, lists solely in-frame clones and lacks some. The sample consists of roughly 100,000 clones, roughly four fifths of them appearing once. The sample comprised peripheral blood. The source of these receptors is a man aged 55-75 years with acute or convalescent COVID-19. Each CDR3 is given with its conserved first and last residue. A D gene is named only where the DNA matches it firmly. Rows may omit the clone size; those that give it use once, few, many or a size class.

J gene	V gene	D gene	clone size	CDR3 protein	CDR3 DNA
TRBJ2-1	TRBV10-2	TRBD2	-	CASTLAGGLDNEQFF	TGCGCCAGCACCTTAGCGGGGGGGCTCGACAATGAGCAGTTCTTC
TRBJ1-5	TRBV18	-	-	CASSNVQGVGQPQHF	TGTGCCAGCTCAAACGTACAGGGAGTGGGTCAGCCCCAGCATTTT
TRBJ2-3	TRBV11-2	-	-	CASSTAGDTQYF	TGTGCCAGCAGCACCGCGGGGGATACGCAGTATTTT
TRBJ2-1	TRBV27	TRBD2	-	CASIRISGTLDEQFF	TGTGCCAGCATTCGGATTAGCGGGACTCTTGATGAGCAGTTCTTC
TRBJ2-5	TRBV2	TRBD1	-	CASSEWRAGGAETQYF	TGTGCCAGCAGTGAATGGAGGGCAGGGGGCGCAGAGACCCAGTACTTC
TRBJ1-2	TRBV4-1	-	few	CASSQGPERGAGYGYTF	TGCGCCAGCAGCCAAGGCCCTGAGCGGGGGGCGGGCTATGGCTACACCTTC
TRBJ2-1	TRBV15	TRBD2	once	CATSRDHPASWGGRRFQFF	TGTGCCACCAGCAGAGATCACCCGGCCTCCTGGGGGGGAAGGCGATTTCAGTTCTTC
TRBJ2-7	TRBV4-3	TRBD2	-	CASSHTSGNYEQYF	TGCGCCAGCAGCCATACTAGCGGTAACTACGAGCAGTACTTC
TRBJ2-1	TRBV12-5	TRBD1	once	CASGRGTGAYNEQFF	TGTGCTAGTGGTCGCGGGACAGGGGCCTACAATGAGCAGTTCTTC
TRBJ2-1	TRBV10-3	TRBD2	-	CATSGLDEQFF	TGTGCCACTAGCGGCCTTGATGAGCAGTTCTTC
TRBJ2-1	TRBV4-3	-	-	CASSQVQGYSYNEQFF	TGCGCCAGCAGCCAAGTACAGGGATACTCCTACAATGAGCAGTTCTTC
TRBJ2-1	TRBV7-3	-	-	CASSPLQETNANEQFF	TGTGCCAGCAGCCCCCTCCAAGAAACAAACGCCAATGAGCAGTTCTTC
TRBJ2-1	TRBV5-1	-	-	CASRSQGSGNEQFF	TGCGCCAGCAGGTCTCAGGGATCTGGCAATGAGCAGTTCTTC
TRBJ2-7	TRBV9	-	-	CASSPLGTSDAYEQYF	TGTGCCAGCAGCCCCCTCGGGACATCAGACGCCTACGAGCAGTACTTC
TRBJ2-4	TRBV19	TRBD2	-	CASSRTSGIQYF	TGTGCCAGTAGTCGGACTAGCGGGATTCAGTACTTC
TRBJ2-4	TRBV2	-	-	CASSDRGRDIQYF	TGTGCCAGCAGTGATAGGGGTCGGGACATTCAGTACTTC
TRBJ1-3	TRBV7-8	-	once	CASSRGPSGGGNTIYF	TGTGCCAGCAGCCGAGGCCCTTCTGGGGGGGGAAACACCATATATTTT
TRBJ2-7	TRBV3-1/TRBV3-2	-	-	CASSQLLVPPNEQYF	TGTGCCAGCAGCCAACTTCTAGTCCCCCCCAACGAGCAGTACTTC
TRBJ2-1	TRBV6-5	-	few	CASSLARYNEQFF	TGTGCCAGCAGTTTAGCCAGATACAATGAGCAGTTCTTC
TRBJ1-6	TRBV6-5	-	-	CASSYEAGVINSPLHF	TGTGCCAGCAGTTACGAGGCCGGCGTCATCAATTCACCCCTCCACTTT
TRBJ1-6	TRBV5-1	-	-	CASSLTVPVDSPLHF	TGCGCCAGCAGCTTAACGGTACCCGTCGATTCACCCCTCCACTTT
TRBJ2-2	TRBV11-3	-	-	CASSLGGRGIFAGELFF	TGTGCCAGCAGCTTAGGGGGCAGGGGAATTTTTGCCGGGGAGCTGTTTTTT
TRBJ1-1	TRBV5-4	TRBD1	-	CASSLETGGTEAFF	TGTGCCAGCAGCTTGGAGACAGGGGGCACTGAAGCTTTCTTT
TRBJ1-2	TRBV30	-	-	CACPSKGQGTDGYTF	TGTGCCTGCCCCTCCAAAGGGCAGGGGACCGATGGCTACACCTTC
TRBJ2-7	TRBV5-4	-	once	CASSLKSGSYEQYF	TGTGCCAGCAGCTTGAAGTCGGGATCCTACGAGCAGTACTTC
TRBJ1-1	TRBV28	-	-	CASSFGENTEAFF	TGTGCCAGCAGTTTCGGGGAGAACACTGAAGCTTTCTTT
TRBJ2-2	TRBV27	-	few	CASSLGRGAGELFF	TGTGCCAGCAGTTTAGGGCGGGGTGCCGGGGAGCTGTTTTTT
TRBJ2-5	TRBV11-3	TRBD1	-	CASSSGQSWTQYF	TGTGCCAGCAGCTCGGGACAGTCATGGACCCAGTACTTC
TRBJ1-5	TRBV4-1	-	few	CASSPRTDTNRADQPQHF	TGCGCCAGCAGCCCTCGTACAGATACAAACAGGGCAGATCAGCCCCAGCATTTT
TRBJ1-4	TRBV27	-	-	CASSPTKQGRQDGKLFF	TGTGCCAGCAGTCCAACCAAACAGGGCCGTCAGGATGGAAAACTGTTTTTT
TRBJ2-1	TRBV27	TRBD2	-	CASISKGLAGGPGGNEQFF	TGTGCCAGCATTTCCAAGGGACTAGCGGGGGGGCCGGGGGGCAATGAGCAGTTCTTC